This T cell receptor beta chain was captured in a study of T cells expressing NK-cell markers. At the level of the study: Investigators obtained TCR beta repertoires from sorted CD3+CD56+NKG2C+, CD3+CD56+NKG2C- and CD3+CD56-NKG2C+ T cells. Seropositivity for HCMV was found in seven of the eight sequenced donors, with one seronegative. The study, taken as a whole, reports: Several donors' CD3+CD56-NKG2C+ cells were dominated by the same clonotypes.

UMIs accompanied the 5'RACE template switching by which TCR beta cDNA was made. TCRdb reprocessed the 5' RACE reads; each CDR3 protein has one entry and no DNA is given. This sample's clone table lists some 340,000 distinct CDR3 sequences. CDR3 length equals 17 residues. The germline CDR1 and CDR2 sequences are LNHDA and SQIVND (reference sequence). With respect to this clonotype: As yet, its antigen is unknown.

The TCR originated in a man aged 18-75 years in good health. This rearrangement joins TRBV19 to TRBJ2-6; lacking DNA, the TRBD1 call made by TCRdb goes unchecked. Sequenced input: blood T cells: a sorted CD56 or NKG2C T cell subset, CD4+ or CD8+ T cells, or bulk PBMC T cells (not recorded which). The chain's CDR3 is CASSIAVGAGGANVLTF.